This TCR beta chain came from a study of T cell changes during pregnancy in multiple sclerosis. The V gene's germline CDR1 is LGHNA and CDR2 YSLEER. The CDR3 runs to 15 residues. The V end was cut by 0 bases, the J end by 0 bases, with 5 bases between. TCRdb's table, derived via immunoSEQ multiplex PCR, lists solely in-frame clones and lacks some. This table holds tens of thousands of clones, about nine tenths found once. This sequence originates from a female donor in good health, enrolled as a control in a pregnancy study. The sample was peripheral blood, taken after pregnancy. The chain carries TRBV4-3 and TRBJ2-2, with D unresolved. In DNA form, the CDR3 reads TGCGCCAGCAGCCAAGAAGCTACGAACACCGGGGAGCTGTTTTTT. Amino acids: CASSQEATNTGELFF.